This T cell receptor beta chain was sequenced for a study of OX40 agonist ivuxolimab in advanced cancers. The repertoire was sequenced with immunoSEQ multiplex PCR; TCRdb's copy has only in-frame clones and lacks some. The sample contains 85,000 or so clones, around 85% of which appear only once. Findings and caveats of the study: Specificity for antigen went undetermined in the expanded peripheral T cells. There were, on average, more expanded clones in CD8+ T cells than in CD4+. CD4+ and CD8+ blood T cells expanded clonally by week 6 at 0.1 to 3.0 mg/kg. The authors also found low normalized T-cell clonal expansion in some nonresponders.

The germline V gene encodes CDR1 GTSNPN and CDR2 SVGIG (reference sequence). The ends were cut back, 1 base at V and 10 bases at J, with 8 bases in the middle. This CDR3 region has 11 residues. Of note for this clone: Its target is not known.

The rearrangement links TRBV30 to TRBJ1-3; D unclear. The sequence was collected from an adult with an advanced solid tumor such as melanoma, head and neck, liver or kidney cancer. Specimen: CD4+ or CD8+ T cells sorted from blood, collected in a trial of the OX40 agonist ivuxolimab. This CDR3 reads CAWSGGRTIYF. CDR3 DNA: TGTGCCTGGAGTGGAGGGAGGACCATATATTTT.